A few counts support the clone carrying this T cell receptor (beta chain). Antigen: not known. The data are from a study of response to subunit inactivated influenza vaccine. Findings and limits, study-wide: Authors proposed each seasonal influenza vaccination draws in few new T cells.

TCRdb reprocessed the RT-PCR reads via MiXCR and lists one record per CDR3 protein. The data show about 780,000 distinct CDR3 sequences, around 20% seen once. This CDR3 spans 16 amino acids. The gene calls are TRBV21-1 and TRBJ1-6. TRBV21-1 is flagged as a pseudogene. The sequences come from PBMCs from blood, collected roughly 5 days after vaccination. This clonotype originated in a man aged 50-59 years who received an inactivated influenza vaccine. This CDR3 reads CASSKEEQSFNSPLHF. CDR3 coding DNA: TGTGCCAGCAGCAAAGAGGAACAGTCGTTTAATTCACCCCTCCACTTT.